Sequencing of this T cell receptor (beta chain) was carried out in a study of vaccination and CD4 T cells after COVID-19 (dated by TCRdb to the early 2020s). With regard to the full study: Convalescent patients had a positive SARS-CoV-2 result on nasal swab PCR, and of these patients, nine had mild disease and one had severe disease. Participants got two doses of the Pfizer-BioNTech BNT162b2 vaccine (n=8) or two doses of the Moderna mRNA-1273 vaccine (n=2). Post-COVID blood samples from convalescent patients were collected a median of approximately 100 days after diagnosis, with a range of roughly 30 to 161 days. As controls, cultures received a CEFX viral epitope pool (the positive control), an HIV-1 Nef peptide pool (the negative control), or no peptide at all. In nine to eleven COVID-19 convalescent patients and a handful of infection-naive healthy vaccine recipients, researchers compared the spike-specific CD4+ TCR repertoire from before mRNA vaccination with the repertoire from after. For stimulating the cultures, overlapping spike peptide pools were used, derived from SARS-CoV-2 as well as from the common cold coronaviruses HCoV-NL63, HCoV-OC43 and HCoV-229E. Post-vaccine blood samples were collected a median of approximately 68 days after the second vaccine dose, ranging from roughly 12 to 250 days. Six males and four females were included in the convalescent cohort, with two Hispanic individuals, seven Caucasians, two Asians and one multiracial person represented.

Remarks on this clonotype: The specificity of this receptor is unknown. Per-nucleotide qualities are absent, and no much larger clonotype sits a single base away.

Preparation of the library involved PCR. At the Johns Hopkins FTIC core, DNA from the cultured CD4+ T cells underwent TCR sequencing with the Oncomine TCR Beta short-read assay. Genomic DNA was extracted from the cultured CD4+ T cells with the QIAamp micro DNA kit. Oncomine TCR Beta libraries made from cultured CD4+ T cells were pooled using unique dual indexes and sequenced on an Illumina iSeq 100. In the paper's pipeline: Non-productive sequences were removed, and CDR3s not starting with C, not ending with F or W, or shorter than 7 amino acids were discarded. The MANAFEST web application identified antigen-specific clonotypes by comparing peptide-stimulated wells against reference wells and other culture wells. Positive clones required FDR below 0.05, an odds ratio above 5, and productive frequency above 0.1% in at least two of three replicate wells. Cross-reactive clonotypes were defined as significantly expanded in both SARS-CoV-2 spike wells and at least one common cold coronavirus spike condition. CDR3 homology was assessed with Levenshtein distances (stringdist) and unrooted phylogenetic trees (ape) in R version 3.6.1. TCRdb cleaned the public reads at Q25 with fastp, built clones with MiXCR and kept in-frame beta chains. One record per CDR3 amino acid sequence lists the most common genes and DNA. In this record, the V and J calls reflect TCRdb's handling and not the investigators' own analysis. A total of roughly 16,000 distinct CDR3 sequences appear in this sample, around 55% of them only once. About 32% of the sample is in the top ten clones.

V is cut by 0 bases and J by 7 bases, and the space between the germline ends is 8 bases. The CDR3 runs 12 residues from the cysteine to the phenylalanine. Left in the record is the CDR3 DNA by itself, 36 bases read in frame from the first base. As encoded in the germline V gene, CDR1 is SGHRS while CDR2 is YFSETQ. Per the publication, the treatment or condition label means: roughly ten-day PBMC culture with coronavirus spike peptide pools or control peptides (ViraFEST assay). The ViraFEST assay, used in the study, expanded antigen-specific T cells with peptide pools and then identified the expanded clonotypes through TCR sequencing. Positive SARS-CoV-2 PCR tests in the convalescent patients dated from March to December 2020, before Alpha, Beta and Delta variants emerged in the United States. PBMCs were cultured at a few million per well in IMDM supplemented with roughly 5% human AB serum and around 10 IU/ml IL-2, with approximately 11 ug/ml peptide pools added. On days 3 and 7, half of the culture medium was replaced with fresh IL-2-containing medium. CD4+ T cells were isolated after about nine days of culture through negative selection using the EasySep CD4+ T cell isolation kit. PBMCs were separated from whole blood using Ficoll-Paque Plus gradient centrifugation and then either used fresh or cryopreserved at -140C. Culture conditions were generally each tested in triplicate wells.

General conclusions and limits of the study: In convalescent patients, nearly all vaccine-specific clones (304 of 307) were found to be mono-reactive for SARS-CoV-2 spike rather than cross-reactive with common cold coronaviruses. The median number of SARS-CoV-2-reactive clonotypes rose from around 22 after infection to about 40 after vaccination, but the change was not significant. Among convalescent patients, a median around 83% of the SARS-CoV-2-reactive clones seen after vaccination appeared only after vaccination, which suggests priming specific to the vaccine. Only a relatively small number of convalescent patients were included in the study, and early timepoints following natural infection were not analyzed.

The chain links TRBV5-1 with TRBJ2-7; the D gene assignment is ambiguous. Material: cultured CD4+ T cells from blood, obtained after SARS-CoV-2 vaccination. The clonotype comes from a human donor with COVID-19. The nucleotide sequence is TGCGCCAGCAGCTTGGAAGGGCGGGAGCAGTACTTC. Translated, this gives CASSLEGREQYF.